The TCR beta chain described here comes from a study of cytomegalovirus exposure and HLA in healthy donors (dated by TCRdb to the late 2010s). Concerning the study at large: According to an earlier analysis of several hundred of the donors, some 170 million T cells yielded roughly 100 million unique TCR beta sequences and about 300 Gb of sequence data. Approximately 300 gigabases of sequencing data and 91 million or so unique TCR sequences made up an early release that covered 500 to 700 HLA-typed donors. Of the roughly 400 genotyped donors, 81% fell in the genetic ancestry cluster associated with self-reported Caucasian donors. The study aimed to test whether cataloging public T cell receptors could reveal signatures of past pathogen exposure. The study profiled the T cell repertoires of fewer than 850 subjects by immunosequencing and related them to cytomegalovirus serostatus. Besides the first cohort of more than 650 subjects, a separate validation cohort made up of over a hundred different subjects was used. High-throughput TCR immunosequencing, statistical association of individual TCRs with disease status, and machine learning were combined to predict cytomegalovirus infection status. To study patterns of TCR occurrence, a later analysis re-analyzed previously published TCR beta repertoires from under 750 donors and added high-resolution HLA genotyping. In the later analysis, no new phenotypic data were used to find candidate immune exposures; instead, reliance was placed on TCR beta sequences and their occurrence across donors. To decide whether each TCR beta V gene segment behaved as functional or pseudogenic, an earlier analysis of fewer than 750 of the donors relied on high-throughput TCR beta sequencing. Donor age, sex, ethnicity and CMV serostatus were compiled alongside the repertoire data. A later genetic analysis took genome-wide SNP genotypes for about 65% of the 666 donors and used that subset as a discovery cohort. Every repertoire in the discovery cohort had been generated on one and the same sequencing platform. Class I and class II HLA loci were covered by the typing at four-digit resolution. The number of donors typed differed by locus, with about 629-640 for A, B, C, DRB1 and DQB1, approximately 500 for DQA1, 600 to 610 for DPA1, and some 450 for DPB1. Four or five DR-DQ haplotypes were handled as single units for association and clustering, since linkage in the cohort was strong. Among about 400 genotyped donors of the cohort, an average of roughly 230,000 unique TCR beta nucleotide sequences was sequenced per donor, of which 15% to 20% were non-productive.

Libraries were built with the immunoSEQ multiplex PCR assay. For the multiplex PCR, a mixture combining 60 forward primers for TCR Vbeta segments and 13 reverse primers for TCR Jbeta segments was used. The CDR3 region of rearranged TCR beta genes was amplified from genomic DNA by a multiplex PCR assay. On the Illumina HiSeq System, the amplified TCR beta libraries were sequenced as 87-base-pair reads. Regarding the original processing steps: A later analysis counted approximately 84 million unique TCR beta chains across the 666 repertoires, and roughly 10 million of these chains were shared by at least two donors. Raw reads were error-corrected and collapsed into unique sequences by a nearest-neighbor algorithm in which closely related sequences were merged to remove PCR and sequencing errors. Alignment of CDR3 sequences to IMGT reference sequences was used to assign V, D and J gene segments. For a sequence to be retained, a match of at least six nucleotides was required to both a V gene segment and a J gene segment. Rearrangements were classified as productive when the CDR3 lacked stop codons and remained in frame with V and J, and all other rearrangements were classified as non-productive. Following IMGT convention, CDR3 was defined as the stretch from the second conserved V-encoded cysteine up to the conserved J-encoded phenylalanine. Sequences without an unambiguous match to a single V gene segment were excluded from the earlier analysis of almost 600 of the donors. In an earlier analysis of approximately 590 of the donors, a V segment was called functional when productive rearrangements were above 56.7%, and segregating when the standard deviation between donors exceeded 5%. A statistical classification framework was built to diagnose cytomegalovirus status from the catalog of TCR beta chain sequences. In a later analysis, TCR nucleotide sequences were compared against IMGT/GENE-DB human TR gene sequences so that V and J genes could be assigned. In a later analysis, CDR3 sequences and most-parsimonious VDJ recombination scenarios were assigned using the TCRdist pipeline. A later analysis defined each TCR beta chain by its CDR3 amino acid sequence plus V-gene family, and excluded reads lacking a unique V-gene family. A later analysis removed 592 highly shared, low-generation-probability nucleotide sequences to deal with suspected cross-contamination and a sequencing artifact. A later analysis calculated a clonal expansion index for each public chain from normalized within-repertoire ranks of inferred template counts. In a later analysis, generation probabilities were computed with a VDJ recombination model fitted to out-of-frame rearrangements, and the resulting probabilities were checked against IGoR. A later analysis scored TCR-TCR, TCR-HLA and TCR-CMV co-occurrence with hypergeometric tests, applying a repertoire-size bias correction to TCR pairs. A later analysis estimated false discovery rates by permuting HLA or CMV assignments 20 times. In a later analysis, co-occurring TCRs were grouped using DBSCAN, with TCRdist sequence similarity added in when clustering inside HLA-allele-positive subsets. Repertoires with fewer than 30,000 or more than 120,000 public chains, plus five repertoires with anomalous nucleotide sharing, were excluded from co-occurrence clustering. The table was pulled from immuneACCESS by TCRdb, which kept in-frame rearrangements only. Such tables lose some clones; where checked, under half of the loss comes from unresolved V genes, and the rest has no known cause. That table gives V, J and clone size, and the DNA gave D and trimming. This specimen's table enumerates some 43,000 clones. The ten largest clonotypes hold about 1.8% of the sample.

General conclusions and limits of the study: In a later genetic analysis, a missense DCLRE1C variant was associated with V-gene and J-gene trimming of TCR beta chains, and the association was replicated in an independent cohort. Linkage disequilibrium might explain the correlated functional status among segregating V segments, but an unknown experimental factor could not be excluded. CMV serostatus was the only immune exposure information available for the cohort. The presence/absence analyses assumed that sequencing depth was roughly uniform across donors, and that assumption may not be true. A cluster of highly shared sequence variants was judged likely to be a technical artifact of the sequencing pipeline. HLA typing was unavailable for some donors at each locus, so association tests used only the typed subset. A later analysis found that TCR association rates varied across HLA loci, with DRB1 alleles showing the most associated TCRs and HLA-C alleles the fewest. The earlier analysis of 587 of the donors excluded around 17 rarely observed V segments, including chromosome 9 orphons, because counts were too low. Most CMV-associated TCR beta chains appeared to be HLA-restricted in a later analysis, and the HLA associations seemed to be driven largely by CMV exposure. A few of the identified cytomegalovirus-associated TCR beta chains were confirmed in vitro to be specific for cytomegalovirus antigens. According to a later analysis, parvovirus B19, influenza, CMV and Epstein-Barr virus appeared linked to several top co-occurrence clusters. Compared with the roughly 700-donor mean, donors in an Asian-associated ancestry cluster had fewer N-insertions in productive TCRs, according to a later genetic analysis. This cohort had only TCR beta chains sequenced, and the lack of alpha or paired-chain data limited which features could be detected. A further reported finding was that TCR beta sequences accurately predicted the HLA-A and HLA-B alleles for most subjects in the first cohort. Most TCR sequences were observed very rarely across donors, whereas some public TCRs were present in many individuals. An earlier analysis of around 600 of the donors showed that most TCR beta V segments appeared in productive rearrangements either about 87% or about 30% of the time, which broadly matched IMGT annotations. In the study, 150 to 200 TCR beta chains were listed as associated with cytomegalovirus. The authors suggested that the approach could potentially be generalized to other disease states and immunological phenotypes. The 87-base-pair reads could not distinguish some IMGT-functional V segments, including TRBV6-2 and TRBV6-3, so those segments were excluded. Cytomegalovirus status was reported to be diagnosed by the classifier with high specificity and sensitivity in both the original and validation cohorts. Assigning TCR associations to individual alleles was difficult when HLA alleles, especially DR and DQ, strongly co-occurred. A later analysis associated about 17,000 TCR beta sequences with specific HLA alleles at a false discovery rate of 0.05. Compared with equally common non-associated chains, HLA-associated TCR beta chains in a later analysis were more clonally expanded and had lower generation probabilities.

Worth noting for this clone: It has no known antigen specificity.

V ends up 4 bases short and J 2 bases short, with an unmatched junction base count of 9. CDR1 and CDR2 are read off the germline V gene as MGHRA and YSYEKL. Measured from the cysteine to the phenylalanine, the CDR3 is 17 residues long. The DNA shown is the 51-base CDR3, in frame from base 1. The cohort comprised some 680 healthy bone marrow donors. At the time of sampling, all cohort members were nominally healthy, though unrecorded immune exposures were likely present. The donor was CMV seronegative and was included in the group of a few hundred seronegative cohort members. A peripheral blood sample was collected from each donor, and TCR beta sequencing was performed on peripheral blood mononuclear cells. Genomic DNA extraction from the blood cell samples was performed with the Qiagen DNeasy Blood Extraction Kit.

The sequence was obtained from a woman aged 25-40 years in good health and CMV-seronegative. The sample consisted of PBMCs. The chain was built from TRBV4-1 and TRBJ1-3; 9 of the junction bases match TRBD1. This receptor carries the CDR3 CASSLSPQGAPGNTIYF. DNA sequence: TGCGCCAGCAGCCTATCCCCACAGGGGGCTCCTGGAAACACCATATATTTT.